Below are 32 T cell receptor beta chains sequenced from a single sample in a study of blood T cells in healthy people across ages. For the second PCR, which ran for about 6 to 11 cycles, a sample-barcoded 5' primer and a J-beta primer mix were used. Each CDR3 protein is one row after TCRdb ran MiXCR on the 5' RACE reads. The sample holds about 1.4 million distinct CDR3 sequences; 55% to 75% are singletons and the top ten take approximately 7%. Input material: blood. These receptors came from a man between 18 and 35 years old in good health.

The V gene is TRBV18, the J gene TRBJ2-7, with a weak D call TRBD1 (5 bases). Germline lookup yields CDR1 KGHSH and CDR2 LQKENI. V shed 7 bases and J shed 1 base, with 14 bases lying between them. There are 14 residues in the CDR3. CDR3 region: CASWSPGISYEQYF. CDR3 coding DNA: TGTGCCAGCTGGTCCCCAGGGATATCCTACGAGCAGTACTTC. Full variable domain (outside the CDR3, taken from reference TRBV18 and TRBJ2-7): NAGVMQNPRHLVRRRGQEARLRCSPMKGHSHVYWYRQLPEEGLKFMVYLQKENIIDESGMPKERFSAEFPKEGPSILRIQQVVRGDSAAYFCASWSPGISYEQYFGPGTRLTVT.

There are a few counts of this clonotype. The gene calls are TRBV4-2 and TRBJ2-5, with 11 positions matching TRBD1. The J call could be wrong; TRBJ2-7 is a better fit for the DNA end. The CDR3 is made up of 15 amino acids. Germline V gives CDR1 LGHNA, CDR2 YNFKEQ. CDR3 coding DNA: TGTGCCAGCAGCCAACCGGGACAGGGGGGCTACGAGCAGTACTTC. Translating it yields CASSQPGQGGYEQYF.

The chain couples TRBV2 to TRBJ2-2; weak D call: TRBD2 (5 bases). This CDR3 region has 17 residues. In germline, CDR1 is SNHLY, CDR2 FYNNEI. Trimming took off 4 bases at V and 4 bases at J, with 19 bases between the two ends. The CDR3 DNA reads TGTGCCAGCAGTGTGGAGGTGCAGTCCACTTTCACCGGGGAGCTGTTTTTT. This gives the protein CASSVEVQSTFTGELFF.

The chain links TRBV20-1 to TRBJ2-7; TRBD2 aligns across 13 bases. Germline CDR1 reads DFQATT; CDR2 reads SNEGSKA (reference sequence). The ends lost 0 bases at V and 5 bases at J; junction bases unmatched: 7. The CDR3 loop spans 16 amino acids. CDR3 DNA: TGCAGTGCTAGAGATAGCGTAGGGACTAGCGGGAACGAGCAGTACTTC. It translates to CSARDSVGTSGNEQYF.

This sequence joins TRBV4-1 and TRBJ2-5, with D hard to call. There are 13 residues in the CDR3. Germline V gene lookup returns CDR1 MGHRA and CDR2 YSYEKL. Trimming stripped 2 bases from V and 5 bases from J, with 9 bases between. The chain's CDR3 is CASSQSAGETQYF. The CDR3 nucleotides read TGCGCCAGCAGCCAATCGGCCGGGGAGACCCAGTACTTC.

The V gene is TRBV6-5, the J gene TRBJ2-1, with D unresolved. The CDR3 is 14 residues long. The V end was cut by 2 bases, the J end by 7 bases, with 12 bases between. CDR1 and CDR2 from the germline V gene are MNHEY and SVGAGI. The CDR3 bases are TGTGCCAGCAGTTACCTGCCCCTAGGTAATGAGCAGTTCTTC. This translates into CASSYLPLGNEQFF.

The chain has TRBV5-1 and TRBJ2-7; TRBD1 matches 10 bases. The germline V gene encodes CDR1 SGHRS and CDR2 YFSETQ. This CDR3 region has 16 residues. Trimming took 7 bases from V and 2 from J; bases not matched to a gene: 12. As DNA, the CDR3 is TGCGCCAGCCACGATGGGGGGACAGGGGCCGCCTACGAGCAGTACTTC. Translating gives CASHDGGTGAAYEQYF.

The V gene is TRBV6-6, the J gene TRBJ1-2, with TRBD1 identical over 10 bases. V gave up 5 bases and J gave up 4 bases; unmatched junction bases: 7. The length of the CDR3 is 15 residues. Germline CDR1 MNHNY, CDR2 SVGAGI (reference sequence). The CDR3 protein is CASSPGQGEGYGYTF. DNA of the CDR3: TGTGCCAGCAGTCCAGGACAGGGGGAGGGCTATGGCTACACCTTC.

This clonotype showed up just a few times. J is TRBJ2-7 and V is TRBV15, with 7 bases aligning to TRBD2. The V segment lost 8 bases and the J segment 4 bases; nucleotides outside the gene matches: 5. The CDR3 has 12 amino acids. Germline V gene lookup returns CDR1 LNHNV and CDR2 YYDKDF (reference sequence). Written as DNA, the CDR3 is TGTGCCACCTCTAGCGGAACATACGAGCAGTACTTC. The encoded protein is CATSSGTYEQYF.

This chain links TRBV20-1 with TRBJ2-6; D is ambiguous. Germline assignment: CDR1 DFQATT and CDR2 SNEGSKA (reference sequence). This CDR3 is built from 15 residues. Deletions cut 3 bases from V and 2 bases from J, with 11 bases between. CDR3 residues: CSASARGAGANVLTF. CDR3 nucleotides: TGCAGTGCTAGCGCTCGAGGCGCTGGGGCCAACGTCCTGACTTTC.

The CDR3, as DNA: TGCCGCTCTACTAGCGGGAGGCCTCGGAGCTCCTACAATGAGCAGTTCTTC. This codes for CRSTSGRPRSSYNEQFF. J is TRBJ2-1 and V is TRBV29-1, with 12 bases matching TRBD2. Germline CDR1 reads SQVTM; CDR2 reads ANQGSEA. This CDR3 comprises 17 residues.

This clonotype was recorded once. The chain combines TRBV11-2 with TRBJ2-2, with D possibly TRBD1 on 6 matching bases. V was clipped by 3 bases and J by 1 base, with 12 bases between them. The V gene's germline CDR1 is SGHAT and CDR2 FQNNGV. This CDR3 spans 16 amino acids. The CDR3 region has the DNA TGTGCCAGCAGCTTTTCAGGGGCCCTGAACACCGGGGAGCTGTTTTTT. This gives the protein CASSFSGALNTGELFF.

The chain links TRBV4-1 to TRBJ1-1; 7 nucleotides line up with TRBD1. The germline V gene has CDR1 MGHRA and CDR2 YSYEKL. Losses at the gene ends were 4 bases for V and 1 base for J; bases not matched to a gene: 6. The CDR3 contains 15 residues. DNA for the CDR3: TGCGCCAGCAGCCCGACAGGGTATGAGAACACTGAAGCTTTCTTT. This encodes CASSPTGYENTEAFF.

The chain has TRBV20-1 and TRBJ2-5; 10 bases align to TRBD2. The DNA end lines up better with TRBJ2-7; the J call may be wrong. The germline V gene has CDR1 DFQATT and CDR2 SNEGSKA (reference sequence). The CDR3 is made up of 15 amino acids. The CDR3 region is CSATLRTSGVYEQYF. CDR3 DNA sequence: TGCAGTGCCACATTAAGGACTAGCGGCGTTTACGAGCAGTACTTC.

The chain employs TRBV5-1 and TRBJ2-5; D remains ambiguous. Germline V gene lookup returns CDR1 SGHRS and CDR2 YFSETQ. Trimming left V 3 bases short and J 11 bases short, with 23 bases between. The CDR3 runs to 15 residues. CDR3 DNA: TGCGCCAGCAGCTCAACGGAAGGCCGAAATTACGTGCAGTACTTC. Its protein product is CASSSTEGRNYVQYF.

This clonotype showed up just a few times. This sequence joins TRBV11-2 and TRBJ2-7; tentatively, D is TRBD1 (5 bases). The CDR3 contains 14 residues. V was shortened by 3 bases and J by 1 base, with 10 bases between the two germline ends. Germline CDR1 SGHAT, CDR2 FQNNGV. CDR3 amino acids: CASSFRQPSYEQYF. CDR3 bases: TGTGCCAGCAGCTTCCGACAGCCTTCCTACGAGCAGTACTTC.

The chain links TRBV14 to TRBJ2-5, with D perhaps TRBD2 (6 bases). This CDR3 is 15 amino acids long. CDR1 and CDR2 from the germline V gene are SGHDN and FVKESK. V dropped 0 bases and J dropped 2 bases, with 10 bases sitting between them. The CDR3 nucleotides read TGTGCCAGCAGCCAAGATCTCCGGGGGCAAGAGACCCAGTACTTC. It encodes CASSQDLRGQETQYF.

The rearrangement uses TRBV4-2 and TRBJ1-2; D possibly corresponds to TRBD1 (6 bases). V was cut by 3 bases and J by 4 bases, with 18 bases left in between. The CDR3 spans 16 residues. Germline V gene sequence: CDR1 LGHNA, CDR2 YNFKEQ. The CDR3: CASSQIPTGSGYGYTF. The CDR3 region has the DNA TGTGCCAGCAGCCAGATCCCTACAGGGTCTGGCTATGGCTACACCTTC.

V gene TRBV2 combines with J gene TRBJ2-7; D not certain. The germline V gene encodes CDR1 SNHLY and CDR2 FYNNEI. This CDR3 comprises 12 residues. V lost 5 bases and J lost 3, with 8 bases in between. CDR3 sequence: CASSYDYYEQYF. The CDR3 DNA reads TGTGCCAGCAGTTACGATTACTACGAGCAGTACTTC. The full variable domain, its missing parts supplied by reference TRBV2 and TRBJ2-7, is EPEVTQTPSHQVTQMGQEVILRCVPISNHLYFYWYRQILGQKVEFLVSFYNNEISEKSEIFDDQFSVERPDGSNFTLKIRSTKLEDSAMYFCASSYDYYEQYFGPGTRLTVT.

This clonotype is a singleton in its sample. The chain links TRBV4-2 to TRBJ2-7; D unresolved. Germline V gives CDR1 LGHNA, CDR2 YNFKEQ. There are 14 residues in the CDR3. V shed 4 bases and J shed 0 bases, with 10 bases lying between them. DNA for the CDR3: TGTGCCAGCAGCCCCGTGAGGAACTCCTACGAGCAGTACTTC. Amino acids: CASSPVRNSYEQYF.

This clonotype was counted a few times. V is TRBV12-3 or TRBV12-4 and J is TRBJ1-5, with TRBD1 identical over 9 bases. CDR3 length: 15 residues. V gave up 6 bases and J gave up 2 bases; unmatched junction bases: 5. The CDR3 sequence: CASRTTGGGNQPQHF. CDR3 DNA: TGTGCCAGCAGAACCACAGGGGGCGGCAATCAGCCCCAGCATTTT.

The chain joins TRBV27 to TRBJ2-7, with a tentative D call TRBD1 (6 bases). Germline-derived CDR1 and CDR2 are MNHEY and SMNVEV (reference sequence). The CDR3 extends over 13 amino acids. Trimming cost V 4 bases and J 2 bases, with 9 bases left between them. CDR3 in amino acids: CASSCQGPYEQYF. The CDR3 DNA sequence: TGTGCCAGCAGTTGTCAGGGGCCCTACGAGCAGTACTTC.

This clonotype came up once. The genes are TRBV5-1 and TRBJ2-7, with D perhaps matching TRBD1 (5 bases). This CDR3 has 15 amino acids. The germline gives CDR1 SGHRS, CDR2 YFSETQ. The germline V and J ends were trimmed by 1 base and 0 bases, with 11 bases remaining between them. Here the CDR3 reads CASSLFQGYSYEQYF. CDR3 sequence (DNA): TGCGCCAGCAGCTTGTTCCAGGGATACTCCTACGAGCAGTACTTC.

This sequence joins TRBV6-1 and TRBJ2-1, with 7 bases matching TRBD2. V lost 3 bases to trimming and J lost 7 bases; unmatched junction nucleotides: 18. Germline V gene sequence: CDR1 MNHNS, CDR2 SASEGT. CDR3 length: 18 amino acids. CDR3 sequence: CASSDVGGRIGRNNEQFF. As DNA, the CDR3 is TGTGCCAGCAGTGATGTCGGGGGGAGGATAGGGCGGAATAATGAGCAGTTCTTC.

The chain combines TRBV20-1 with TRBJ2-7; 8 bases are shared with TRBD1. This CDR3 is built from 15 residues. Germline CDR1 reads DFQATT; CDR2 reads SNEGSKA (reference sequence). Trimming took 0 bases from V and 7 from J; bases not matched to a gene: 11. The CDR3 protein is CSARDQQGAWQEQYF. CDR3 nucleotides: TGCAGTGCTAGAGATCAGCAGGGGGCTTGGCAAGAGCAGTACTTC.

The CDR3 spells CASSPLRGLNEQYF. Written as DNA, the CDR3 is TGTGCCAGCAGCCCGCTCAGGGGGTTGAACGAGCAGTACTTC. The rearrangement joins TRBV6-5 to TRBJ2-4; 7 nucleotides match TRBD1. The closer fit of TRBJ2-7 to the DNA end suggests the J call may be wrong. Germline V lookup: CDR1 MNHEY, CDR2 SVGAGI. The CDR3 length is 14 residues.

This clonotype occurred a few times. The V gene is TRBV27, the J gene TRBJ2-1; D is undetermined. Germline assignment: CDR1 MNHEY and CDR2 SMNVEV (reference sequence). V lost 5 bases and J 9 bases, leaving 8 bases between the germline ends. This CDR3 spans 11 amino acids. The CDR3 protein is CASSGFGEQFF. As DNA, the CDR3 is TGTGCCAGCAGTGGATTTGGTGAGCAGTTCTTC.

V and J are TRBV5-6 and TRBJ2-4, with D possibly being TRBD2 (7 bases). The germline V gene has CDR1 SGHDT and CDR2 YYEEEE. The CDR3 is 14 residues long. Trimming stripped 0 bases from V and 6 bases from J, with 10 bases between. The DNA for the CDR3 is TGTGCCAGCAGCTTGGCGGGGGGCGTAAACATTCAGTACTTC. It encodes CASSLAGGVNIQYF.

The chain recombines TRBV5-6 with TRBJ2-5, with a weak D call TRBD1 (6 bases). The last part of the DNA fits TRBJ2-7 better; the J call may be wrong. This CDR3 is 14 amino acids long. Germline assignment: CDR1 SGHDT and CDR2 YYEEEE. The CDR3 is CASSFPGDTYEQYF. The CDR3 DNA follows: TGTGCCAGCAGCTTCCCAGGGGATACCTACGAGCAGTACTTC.

The chain recombines TRBV9 with TRBJ2-2; D remains unclear. This CDR3 comprises 13 residues. V lost 0 bases to trimming and J lost 7 bases, with 7 bases between them. CDR1 is SGDLS, CDR2 YYNGEE, per germline. The chain's CDR3 is CASSVGGNGELFF. CDR3 nucleotide sequence: TGTGCCAGCAGCGTAGGGGGAAACGGGGAGCTGTTTTTT.

The J gene is TRBJ2-5, the V gene TRBV20-1; D gene ambiguous. Germline CDR1 DFQATT, CDR2 SNEGSKA (reference sequence). The CDR3 contains 12 residues. V lost 6 bases and J lost 5, with 13 bases in between. This chain's CDR3 is CSAEPVEETQYF. CDR3 DNA: TGCAGTGCGGAGCCCGTGGAGGAGACCCAGTACTTC.

This rearrangement joins TRBV20-1 to TRBJ2-7; 15 bases match TRBD2. Germline trimming cut 3 bases from V and 7 bases from J; bases unmatched to any gene: 16. This CDR3 contains 18 residues. The germline V gene has CDR1 DFQATT and CDR2 SNEGSKA (reference sequence). Here the CDR3 reads CSARDTGLAGGTGGEQYF. CDR3 bases: TGCAGTGCTAGGGACACTGGACTAGCGGGGGGGACGGGTGGTGAGCAGTACTTC.